This T cell receptor (beta chain) was profiled in a study of T cells in Graves' hyperthyroidism and ophthalmopathy. Trimming removed 2 bases from V and 4 bases from J, with 13 bases in between. The CDR3 loop spans 15 amino acids. The germline V gene has CDR1 MNHNY and CDR2 SVGAGI (reference sequence). RNA transcripts provided the source from which TCR beta CDR3 regions were amplified. The TCR CDR3 first-round RT-PCR relied on the HTBI primer set. TCRdb passed the multiplex PCR reads through MiXCR, listing each CDR3 protein once. The sample carries roughly 720,000 distinct CDR3 sequences, 15% to 20% recorded once. Regarding the study as a whole: Also found in blood were most expanded thyroid clonotypes above 0.001.

Recently diagnosed hyperthyroidism of less than 2 months' duration affected patients aged 18 to 65. The PBMCs were sourced from fresh peripheral blood (around 9.9 ml). Many counts were recorded for this clonotype. As yet, its antigen is unknown. J is TRBJ2-3 and V is TRBV6-6; tentatively, D is TRBD2 (6 bases). The source material was blood. This clonotype was sampled from a man between 50 and 59 years old with Graves' hyperthyroidism. The CDR3 protein is CASSYGAGSADTQYF. In nucleotides, the CDR3 is TGTGCCAGCAGTTACGGGGCGGGGTCCGCAGATACGCAGTATTTT.